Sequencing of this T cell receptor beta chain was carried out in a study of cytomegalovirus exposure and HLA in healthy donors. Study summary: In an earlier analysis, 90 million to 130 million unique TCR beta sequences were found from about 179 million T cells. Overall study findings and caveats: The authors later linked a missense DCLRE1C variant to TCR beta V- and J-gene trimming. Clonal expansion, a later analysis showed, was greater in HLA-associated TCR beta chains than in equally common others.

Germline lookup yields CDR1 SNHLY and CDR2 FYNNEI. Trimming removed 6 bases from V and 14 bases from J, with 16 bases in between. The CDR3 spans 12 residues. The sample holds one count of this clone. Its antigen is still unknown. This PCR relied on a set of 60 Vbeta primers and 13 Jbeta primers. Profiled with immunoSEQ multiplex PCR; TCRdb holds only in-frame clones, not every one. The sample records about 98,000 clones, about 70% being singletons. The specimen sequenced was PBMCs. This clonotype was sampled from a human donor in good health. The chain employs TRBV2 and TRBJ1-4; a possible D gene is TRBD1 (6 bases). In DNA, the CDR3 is TGTGCCAGCAGCCTCCAGGGGTTGGACCTGTTTTTT. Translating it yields CASSLQGLDLFF.